The T cell receptor beta chain under discussion was sequenced for a study of sequential checkpoint blockade in melanoma. About the research overall: Arm A got nivolumab then ipilimumab; arm B the reverse, 1:1. Both treatment sequences were followed by maintenance nivolumab. DNA from 91 pretreatment tumor samples underwent TCRβ immunosequencing.

General study findings and limits: For nivolumab-first patients, baseline tumor clonality was associated with response.

Treatment specified: randomized to nivolumab then ipilimumab (arm A) or the reverse (arm B). This clone was observed a few times. Its antigen is not identified. Germline-derived CDR1 and CDR2 are SGHNT and YENEEA. V gave up 2 bases and J gave up 7 bases, with 18 bases separating them. The CDR3 contains 16 residues. Clones were sequenced by immunoSEQ multiplex PCR, and TCRdb holds only the in-frame ones, with some missing. The data contain 6,500 to 9,000 clones, 23% of them singletons. The sequenced sample was tumor tissue (inferred from file names), obtained from a patient given nivolumab and ipilimumab in sequence. The chain joins TRBV11-3 to TRBJ2-1; D may be TRBD2 (7 bases). The clonotype originates from a human donor with melanoma. The CDR3 spells CASSLLDGGQINEQFF. CDR3 DNA sequence: TGTGCCAGCAGCTTACTCGACGGGGGGCAAATTAATGAGCAGTTCTTC.